The T cell receptor (beta chain) under discussion was sequenced for a study of response to subunit inactivated influenza vaccine. Findings of the study overall: Authors suggested each seasonal influenza vaccination recruits few new T cells.

To note about this clonotype: Its antigen is not identified.

This CDR3 region has 13 residues. CDR1 and CDR2 (germline): LNHNV, YYDKDF (reference sequence). V lost 6 bases and J lost 4, with 13 bases in between. TCRdb analysed the RT-PCR reads with MiXCR anew, one entry per CDR3 protein. The data hold 450,000 to 500,000 distinct CDR3 sequences, with approximately 10% observed a single time. This sequence joins TRBV15 and TRBJ2-7, with D maybe TRBD1 (6 bases). This receptor was obtained from a man aged 45-60 years who received an inactivated influenza vaccine. The material sequenced was PBMCs from blood, taken roughly 45 days after vaccination. The CDR3: CATSVYRAYEQYF. The CDR3 nucleotides are TGTGCCACCAGTGTGTACAGGGCGTACGAGCAGTACTTC. The variable domain in full, with the rest retrieved from reference TRBV15 and TRBJ2-7, is DAMVIQNPRYQVTQFGKPVTLSCSQTLNHNVMYWYQQKSSQAPKLLFHYYDKDFNNEADTPDNFQSRRPNTSFCFLDIRSPGLGDTAMYLCATSVYRAYEQYFGPGTRLTVT.